This entry describes one T cell receptor beta chain. Its binding antigen is unknown. No qualities accompany the bases; no much larger clone lies one base away. These data are taken from a study of T cell changes during pregnancy in multiple sclerosis (dated by TCRdb to about 2019). Some background on the complete study: The study examined how the T cell repertoire changed over the course of pregnancy in women with multiple sclerosis.

The CDR1 and CDR2 encoded by the germline V gene are SQVTM and ANQGSEA. V loses 3 bases of germline sequence and J loses 0 bases, and the interval between the two ends is 11 bases. The CDR3 numbers 15 residues from cysteine through phenylalanine. Left in the record is the CDR3 DNA by itself, 45 bases read in frame from the first base. Library method: the immunoSEQ multiplex PCR assay. TCRdb limited this immuneACCESS table to in-frame rearrangements with V and J called. A share of clones is missing; checked studies link under half to unresolved V genes, and the rest is unexplained. The sample table shows roughly 64,000 clones, and almost 97% are seen once. The ten top clones hold approximately 2.3% of the sample.

The sequence is built from TRBV29-1 and TRBJ2-2; the D gene is unclear. This receptor was taken from a female donor with multiple sclerosis, enrolled in a pregnancy study. The sample consisted of CD8+ T cells from peripheral blood mononuclear cells, taken after pregnancy. The DNA sequence is given as TGCAGCGTTGAGAGGATTGGTTCGAACACCGGGGAGCTGTTTTTT. This encodes CSVERIGSNTGELFF.